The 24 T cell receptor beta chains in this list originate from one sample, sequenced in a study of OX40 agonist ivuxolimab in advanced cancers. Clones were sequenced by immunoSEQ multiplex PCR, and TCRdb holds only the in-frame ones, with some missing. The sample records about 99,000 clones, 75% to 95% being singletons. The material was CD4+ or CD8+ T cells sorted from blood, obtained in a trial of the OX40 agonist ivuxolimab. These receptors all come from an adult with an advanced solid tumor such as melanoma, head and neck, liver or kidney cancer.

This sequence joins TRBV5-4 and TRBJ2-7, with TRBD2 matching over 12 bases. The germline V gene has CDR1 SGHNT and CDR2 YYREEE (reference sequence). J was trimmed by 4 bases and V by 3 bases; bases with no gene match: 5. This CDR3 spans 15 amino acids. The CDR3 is CASSSSLAGGYEQYF. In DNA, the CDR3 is TGTGCCAGCAGCTCCTCCCTAGCGGGGGGGTACGAGCAGTACTTC.

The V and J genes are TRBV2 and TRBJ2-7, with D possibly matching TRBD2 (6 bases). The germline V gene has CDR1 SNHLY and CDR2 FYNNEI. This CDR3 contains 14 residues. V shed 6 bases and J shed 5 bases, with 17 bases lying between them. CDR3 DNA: TGTGCCAGCAGCCGCGAGGAGGGCCTGGACGAGCAGTACTTC. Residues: CASSREEGLDEQYF.

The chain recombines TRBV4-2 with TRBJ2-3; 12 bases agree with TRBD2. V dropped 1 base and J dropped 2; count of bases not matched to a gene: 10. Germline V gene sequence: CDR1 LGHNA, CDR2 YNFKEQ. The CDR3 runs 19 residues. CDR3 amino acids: CASSQVALAGGTHTDTQYF. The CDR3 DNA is TGTGCCAGCAGCCAAGTAGCGCTAGCGGGAGGGACTCACACAGATACGCAGTATTTT.

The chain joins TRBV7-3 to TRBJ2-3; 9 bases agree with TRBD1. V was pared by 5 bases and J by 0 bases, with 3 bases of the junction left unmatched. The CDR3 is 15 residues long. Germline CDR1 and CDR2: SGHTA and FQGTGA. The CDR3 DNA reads TGTGCCAGCAGCATGACAGGGGGAAGCACAGATACGCAGTATTTT. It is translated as CASSMTGGSTDTQYF.

CDR3 amino acids: CASSLGTERYF. In DNA form, the CDR3 reads TGTGCCAGCAGCCTCGGGACAGAGAGATACTTC. The chain recombines TRBV5-8 with TRBJ2-7, with 7 bases identical to TRBD1. V lost 4 bases and J lost 13; bases outside the gene matches: 8. Germline CDR1 reads SGHTS; CDR2 reads YDEGEE. This CDR3 is built from 11 residues.

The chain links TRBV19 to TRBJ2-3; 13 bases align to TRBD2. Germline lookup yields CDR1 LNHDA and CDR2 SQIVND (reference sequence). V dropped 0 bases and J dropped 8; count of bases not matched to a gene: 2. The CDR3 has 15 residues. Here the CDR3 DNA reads TGTGCCAGTAGTATAGATCGGACTAGCGGGAGTACGCAGTATTTT. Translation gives CASSIDRTSGSTQYF.

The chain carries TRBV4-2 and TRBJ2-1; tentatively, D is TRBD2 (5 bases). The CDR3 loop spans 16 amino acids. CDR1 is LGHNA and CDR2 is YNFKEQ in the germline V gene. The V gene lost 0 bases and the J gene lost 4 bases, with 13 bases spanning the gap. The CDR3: CASSQESGSFYNEQFF. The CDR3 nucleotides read TGTGCCAGCAGCCAAGAGAGCGGAAGCTTTTACAATGAGCAGTTCTTC.

CDR3 sequence (DNA): TGTGCCAGCAGTGTCGGGGGAGAGACCCAGTACTTC. This codes for CASSVGGETQYF. V and J are TRBV2 and TRBJ2-5, with D possibly matching TRBD2 (6 bases). The germline V gene has CDR1 SNHLY and CDR2 FYNNEI. V shed 4 bases and J shed 4 bases, with 7 bases lying between them. CDR3 size: 12 residues.

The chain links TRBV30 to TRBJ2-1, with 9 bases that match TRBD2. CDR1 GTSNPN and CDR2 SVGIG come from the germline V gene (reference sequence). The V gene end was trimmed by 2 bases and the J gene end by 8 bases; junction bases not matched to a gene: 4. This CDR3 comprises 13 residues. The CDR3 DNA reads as TGTGCCTGGAGTCAAGCGGGAGGTTATGAGCAGTTCTTC. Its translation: CAWSQAGGYEQFF.

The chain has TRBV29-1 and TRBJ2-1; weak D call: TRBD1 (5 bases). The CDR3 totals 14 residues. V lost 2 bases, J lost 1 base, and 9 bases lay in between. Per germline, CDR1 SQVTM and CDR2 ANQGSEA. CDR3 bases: TGCAGCGTTGAACAGGGTTCATCCTACAATGAGCAGTTCTTC. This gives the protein CSVEQGSSYNEQFF.

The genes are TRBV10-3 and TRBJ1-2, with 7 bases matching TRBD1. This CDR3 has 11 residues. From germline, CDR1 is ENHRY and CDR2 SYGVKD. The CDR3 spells CGDRDLYGYTF. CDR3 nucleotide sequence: TGTGGAGACAGGGATCTCTATGGCTACACCTTC.

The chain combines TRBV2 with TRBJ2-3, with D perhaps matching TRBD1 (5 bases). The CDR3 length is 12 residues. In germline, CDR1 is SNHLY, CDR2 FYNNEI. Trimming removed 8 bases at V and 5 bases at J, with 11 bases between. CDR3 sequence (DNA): TGTGCCAGCGTGAAGGGGATAGATACGCAGTATTTT. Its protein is CASVKGIDTQYF.

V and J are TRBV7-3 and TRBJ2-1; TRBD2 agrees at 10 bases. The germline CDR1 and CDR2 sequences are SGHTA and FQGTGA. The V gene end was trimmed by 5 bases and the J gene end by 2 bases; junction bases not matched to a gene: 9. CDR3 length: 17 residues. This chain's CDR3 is CASSAGLAGGPYNEQFF. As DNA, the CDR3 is TGTGCCAGCAGCGCCGGTTTAGCGGGAGGCCCCTACAATGAGCAGTTCTTC.

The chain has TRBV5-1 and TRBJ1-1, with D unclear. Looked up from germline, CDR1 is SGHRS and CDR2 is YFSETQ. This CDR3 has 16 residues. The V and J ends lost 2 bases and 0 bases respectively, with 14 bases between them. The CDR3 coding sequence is TGCGCCAGCAGCTTAGGGCGGAGCTCGGTGAACACTGAAGCTTTCTTT. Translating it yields CASSLGRSSVNTEAFF.

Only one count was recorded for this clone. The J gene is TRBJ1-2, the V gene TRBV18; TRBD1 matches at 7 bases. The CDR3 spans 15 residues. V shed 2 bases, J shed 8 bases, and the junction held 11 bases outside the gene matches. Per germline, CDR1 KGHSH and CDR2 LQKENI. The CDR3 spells CASSPVGGNQGGYTF. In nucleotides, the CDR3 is TGTGCCAGCTCACCAGTAGGGGGCAACCAAGGAGGCTACACCTTC. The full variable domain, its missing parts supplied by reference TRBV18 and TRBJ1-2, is NAGVMQNPRHLVRRRGQEARLRCSPMKGHSHVYWYRQLPEEGLKFMVYLQKENIIDESGMPKERFSAEFPKEGPSILRIQQVVRGDSAAYFCASSPVGGNQGGYTFGSGTRLTVV.

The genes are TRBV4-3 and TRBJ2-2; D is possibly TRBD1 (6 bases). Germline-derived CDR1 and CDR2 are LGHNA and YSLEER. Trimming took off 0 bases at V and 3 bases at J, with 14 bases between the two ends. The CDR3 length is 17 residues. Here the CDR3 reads CASSQELRGWDTGELFF. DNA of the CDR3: TGCGCCAGCAGCCAAGAATTGAGGGGGTGGGACACCGGGGAGCTGTTTTTT.

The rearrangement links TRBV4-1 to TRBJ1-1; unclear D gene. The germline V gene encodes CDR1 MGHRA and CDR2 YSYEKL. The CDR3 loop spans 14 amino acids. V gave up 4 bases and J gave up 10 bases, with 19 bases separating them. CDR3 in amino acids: CASSRNTDLLGAFF. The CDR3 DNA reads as TGCGCCAGCAGCCGGAACACGGACCTTCTAGGAGCTTTCTTT.

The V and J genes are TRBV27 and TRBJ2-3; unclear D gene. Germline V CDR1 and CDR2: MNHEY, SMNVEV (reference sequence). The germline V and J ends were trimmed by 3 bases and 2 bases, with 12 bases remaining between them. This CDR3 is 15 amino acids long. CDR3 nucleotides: TGTGCCAGCAGTTTCAGTGGGATTTACACAGATACGCAGTATTTT. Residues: CASSFSGIYTDTQYF.

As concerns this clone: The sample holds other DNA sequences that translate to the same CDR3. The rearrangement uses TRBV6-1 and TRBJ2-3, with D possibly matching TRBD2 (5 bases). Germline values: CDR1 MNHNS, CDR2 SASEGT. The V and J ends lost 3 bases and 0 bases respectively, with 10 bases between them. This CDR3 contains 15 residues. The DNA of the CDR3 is TGTGCCAGCAGTGAGGCGGGCTCCAGCACAGATACGCAGTATTTT. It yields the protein CASSEAGSSTDTQYF.

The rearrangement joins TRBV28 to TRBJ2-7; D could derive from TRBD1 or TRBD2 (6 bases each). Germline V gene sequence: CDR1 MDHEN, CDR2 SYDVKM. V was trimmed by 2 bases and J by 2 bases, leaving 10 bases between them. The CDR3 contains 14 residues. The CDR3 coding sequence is TGTGCCAGCAGTTTAGGAGGGGGGACCTACGAGCAGTACTTC. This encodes CASSLGGGTYEQYF.

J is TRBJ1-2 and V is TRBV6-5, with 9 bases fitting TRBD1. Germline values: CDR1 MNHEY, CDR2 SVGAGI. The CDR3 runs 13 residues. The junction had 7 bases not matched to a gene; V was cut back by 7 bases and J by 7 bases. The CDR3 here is CASKPGQGGGYTF. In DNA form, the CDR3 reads TGTGCCAGCAAGCCGGGACAGGGTGGTGGCTACACCTTC.

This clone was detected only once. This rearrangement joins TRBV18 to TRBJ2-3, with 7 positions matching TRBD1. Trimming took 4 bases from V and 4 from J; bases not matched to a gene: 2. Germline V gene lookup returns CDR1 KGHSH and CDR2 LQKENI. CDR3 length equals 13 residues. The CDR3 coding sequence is TGTGCCAGCTCACAGGACAGGCCAGATACGCAGTATTTT. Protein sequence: CASSQDRPDTQYF.

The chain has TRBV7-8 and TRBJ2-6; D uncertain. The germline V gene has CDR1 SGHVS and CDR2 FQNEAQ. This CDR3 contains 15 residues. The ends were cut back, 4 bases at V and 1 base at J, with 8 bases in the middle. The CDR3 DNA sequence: TGTGCCAGCAGCTCCCAGTTTTCTGGGGCCAACGTCCTGACTTTC. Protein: CASSSQFSGANVLTF.

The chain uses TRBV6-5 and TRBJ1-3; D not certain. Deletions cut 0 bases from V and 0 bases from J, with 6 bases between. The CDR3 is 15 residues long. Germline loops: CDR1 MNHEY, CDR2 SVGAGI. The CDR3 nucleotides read TGTGCCAGCAGTTACTCCTGGAACTCTGGAAACACCATATATTTT. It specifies CASSYSWNSGNTIYF.